The 2 T cell receptor beta chains given below trace back to one sample, sequenced in a study of OX40 agonist ivuxolimab in advanced cancers. Sequencing was performed with immunoSEQ multiplex PCR; in TCRdb, only in-frame clones are kept and a portion is missing. The sample lists approximately 68,000 clones, roughly 80% occurring once. The source was CD4+ or CD8+ T cells sorted from blood, collected in a trial of the OX40 agonist ivuxolimab. All receptors derive from an adult with an advanced solid tumor such as melanoma, head and neck, liver or kidney cancer.

This sequence joins TRBV27 and TRBJ1-5; D perhaps matches TRBD1 (5 bases). In germline, CDR1 is MNHEY, CDR2 SMNVEV (reference sequence). V was cut by 2 bases and J by 1 base, with 15 bases left in between. The CDR3 contains 17 residues. The CDR3 spells CASSLRKGPGSNQPQHF. The CDR3 DNA reads as TGTGCCAGCAGTTTACGGAAAGGGCCAGGGAGCAATCAGCCCCAGCATTTT.

J is TRBJ1-1 and V is TRBV5-4; weak D call: TRBD1 (5 bases). In germline, CDR1 is SGHNT, CDR2 YYREEE (reference sequence). Deletions cut 3 bases from V and 5 bases from J, with 14 bases between. This CDR3 region has 14 residues. As DNA, the CDR3 is TGTGCCAGCAGCTCCGGACTGGGGGGGACTGAAGCTTTCTTT. Its translation is CASSSGLGGTEAFF.